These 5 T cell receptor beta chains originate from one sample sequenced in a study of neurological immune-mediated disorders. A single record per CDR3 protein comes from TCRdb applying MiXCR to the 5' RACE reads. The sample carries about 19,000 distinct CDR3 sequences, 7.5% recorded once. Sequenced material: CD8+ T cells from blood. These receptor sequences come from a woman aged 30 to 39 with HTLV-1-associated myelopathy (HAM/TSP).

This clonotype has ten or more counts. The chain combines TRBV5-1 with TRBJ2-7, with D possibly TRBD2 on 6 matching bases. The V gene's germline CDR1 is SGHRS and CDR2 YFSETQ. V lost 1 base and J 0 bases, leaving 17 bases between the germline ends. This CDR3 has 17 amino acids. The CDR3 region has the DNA TGCGCCAGCAGCTTGTTTGCGAGCGGGCCGAGCTCCTACGAGCAGTACTTC. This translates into CASSLFASGPSSYEQYF.

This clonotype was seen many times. The CDR3 nucleotides are TGCAGTGCTAGGCTCAGGACGGGGAACACTGAAGCTTTCTTT. It encodes CSARLRTGNTEAFF. V is TRBV20-1 and J is TRBJ1-1; no reliable D call. CDR1 DFQATT and CDR2 SNEGSKA come from the germline V gene (reference sequence). This CDR3 has 14 amino acids. V was clipped by 3 bases and J by 1 base, with 12 bases between them.

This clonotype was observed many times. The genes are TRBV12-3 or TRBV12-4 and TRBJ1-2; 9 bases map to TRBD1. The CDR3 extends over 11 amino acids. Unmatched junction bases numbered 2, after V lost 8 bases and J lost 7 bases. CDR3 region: CASGTGSGYTF. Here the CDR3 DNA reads TGTGCCAGCGGGACAGGGTCTGGCTACACCTTC.

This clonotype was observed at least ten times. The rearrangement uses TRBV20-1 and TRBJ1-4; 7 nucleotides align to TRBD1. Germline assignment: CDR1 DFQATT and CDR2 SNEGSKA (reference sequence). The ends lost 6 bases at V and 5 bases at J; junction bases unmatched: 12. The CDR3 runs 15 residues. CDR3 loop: CSATHWGQRNEKLFF. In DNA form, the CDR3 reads TGCAGTGCGACCCATTGGGGACAGCGGAATGAAAAACTGTTTTTT.

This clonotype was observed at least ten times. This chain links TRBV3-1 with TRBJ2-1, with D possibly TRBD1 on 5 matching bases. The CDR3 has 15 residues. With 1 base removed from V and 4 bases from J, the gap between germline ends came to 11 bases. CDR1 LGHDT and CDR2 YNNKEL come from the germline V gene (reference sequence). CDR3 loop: CASSQGQGQYNEQFF. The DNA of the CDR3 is TGTGCCAGCAGCCAAGGGCAGGGCCAGTACAATGAGCAGTTCTTC.